The TCR beta chain described here comes from a study of response to subunit inactivated influenza vaccine. Study observations and caveats: The authors put forward the suggestion that each seasonal influenza vaccination may bring in only a limited number of new T cells.

One entry per CDR3 protein, called by TCRdb with MiXCR from the RT-PCR reads. This table holds more than 150,000 distinct CDR3 sequences, 7.5% to 10% found once. The CDR3 loop spans 12 amino acids. With 6 bases removed from V and 5 bases from J, the gap between germline ends came to 10 bases. In its sample, this clonotype was seen many times. Its antigen is unidentified. This rearrangement joins TRBV12-3 or TRBV12-4 to TRBJ1-2; D is unclear. The sequence was obtained from a man aged 45 to 65 who received an inactivated influenza vaccine. The material sequenced was non-naive T cells sorted from PBMCs, taken on the day of vaccination. CDR3 nucleotide sequence: TGTGCCAGCAGCCTGTATCTATATGGCTACACCTTC. Its translation is CASSLYLYGYTF.